This TCR beta chain was identified in a study of T cell repertoires in cytomegalovirus infection (dated by TCRdb to about 2019). In terms of the full investigation: Because public TCR beta signatures pointed to carriage of CMV infection together with the matching HLA type, the HLA type of each donor mattered for the analysis. On the study overall, not on this receptor specifically: Cumulative frequency of public TCR beta family members discriminated carriers of CMV infection plus the relevant HLA type in this cohort and an independent approximately 370-donor cohort. In the ex vivo response, HLA-C-restricted CMV-specific TCR beta clonotypes were dominant, and in two of eight donors the single most frequent clonotype came from this HLA-C-restricted group.

On this clonotype: Its antigen target is currently unknown. Base qualities were left out, and no much larger clone turns up one base away.

Spanning cysteine to phenylalanine, the CDR3 consists of 14 amino acids. CDR3 DNA only is kept here, 42 bases in frame from base 1. CDR1 and CDR2 (DFQATT, SNEGSKA) derive from the germline V gene (reference sequence). V is pruned by 4 bases and J by 1 base, leaving 4 bases of the junction without a gene match. Instrument on record: Illumina HiSeq 1500. TCRdb applied fastp at Q25 and MiXCR to the public reads, then kept only in-frame beta chains. For every CDR3 protein sequence, its rows merge into one entry that carries the most common genes and DNA. The sample contains roughly 130,000 distinct CDR3 sequences, 8% to 9% of them found a single time. 10% of the sample goes to the ten largest clones.

The TCR originated in a human donor in good health (CMV status not recorded). Some clones in this sample may be carry-over from other donors' samples. This receptor chain uses TRBV20-1 and TRBJ2-3; a stretch of 8 junction bases matches TRBD1. Sequencing was carried out using PBMCs. DNA sequence: TGCAGTGCTATTCGACAGGGGCGCACAGATACGCAGTATTTT. Translated, this is CSAIRQGRTDTQYF.